The source of this T cell receptor (beta chain) is a study of blood T cell repertoires in COVID-19 (TCRdb year 2020). With regard to the full study: Samples from collaborators originated in the United States, Italy and Spain and spanned both the acute and convalescent phases of COVID-19. The prospective study material was composed of cDNA or gDNA derived from T cells, B-cell-depleted T cells, or PBMCs. Subjects who had been exposed to COVID-19, were actively infected with it, or had recovered from it provided the deeply sampled blood TCRbeta repertoires that made up the dataset. The repertoires were released in a freely available public database meant as a resource for research on the immune response to SARS-CoV-2. The samples were drawn from the first 160 participants of the ongoing ImmuneRACE study and from 950 to 1,500 subjects provided by 6 global collaborators. The sample metadata nearly always contained a de-identified subject ID, COVID-19 status, age in years and sex. Where HLA class I and class II types were available, the types were taken from metadata supplied by the sample provider, not from assay-based typing.

The CDR3 numbers 13 residues from cysteine through phenylalanine. The DNA shown is the 39-base CDR3, in frame from base 1. Sequences SQVTM (CDR1) and ANQGSEA (CDR2) are obtained from the germline V gene. V is pared back by 5 bases and J by 7 bases, with 17 bases lying between the germline termini. TCRbeta CDR3 regions were amplified from genomic DNA using the immunoSEQ Assay, a bias-controlled multiplex PCR. The published analysis was carried out like this. The number of nucleated cells in each sample was estimated by amplification of reference gene primers within the assay. Sequence reads were collapsed and filtered to measure the absolute abundance of every unique TCRbeta CDR3 rearrangement. Productive Simpson clonality was computed per sample as the square root of Simpson's diversity index over productive rearrangements. TCRdb obtained this table from immuneACCESS and retained in-frame rearrangements with V and J assigned. These tables miss some clones; where compared with another copy, unresolved V genes account for less than half of the shortfall, and the remainder is unexplained. That table furnishes V, J and clone size, whereas the DNA furnished D and trimming. The sample data list some 240,000 clones, and around 80% of these were observed just once. 1.2% to 1.5% of the sample goes to the ten largest clones.

The research as a whole found: How much clinical and demographic metadata was included differed by source and by participant, and the metadata was provided uncurated.

Another Seattle source contributed samples from volunteer blood donors who had recovered from COVID-19. The collaborating institutions used their own protocols to collect whole blood in K2EDTA tubes. For TCRbeta analysis, collaborators shipped samples in one of three forms: frozen whole blood, isolated PBMCs, or DNA extracted from either of those sample types. About this clone itself: This receptor's antigen is unknown. Within one base of it there is no much larger clone, and no base qualities were kept.

Recombination connected TRBV29-1 to TRBJ2-5, with the D gene not confidently named. Sequences were obtained from peripheral blood. The TCR originated in a woman aged 40 to 49 who had recovered from COVID-19. The CDR3 amino acid sequence is: CSVFPASVVTQYF. The nucleotide sequence reads TGCAGCGTTTTCCCCGCGTCTGTAGTGACCCAGTACTTC.